The rows below give T cell receptor beta chains drawn from one sample of a study of monozygotic twins with inflammatory bowel disease. TCRdb reprocessed the 5' RACE reads and keeps a single row for each CDR3 protein, giving no DNA. Listed are 330,000 or so distinct CDR3 sequences; roughly 2% falls within the top ten. The sample consisted of blood. Every receptor here comes from a human donor with ulcerative colitis or Crohn's disease, or a healthy co-twin of an affected twin (not recorded which). Each CDR3 is given with its conserved first and last residue. The order of the fields is clone size, J gene, V gene, CDR3 protein. Clone size is stated in some rows and not others, as once, few, many or a class when expanded.

clone size: NA
J gene: TRBJ2-5
V gene: TRBV2
CDR3 protein: CASSPGLAAGETQYF

clone size: NA
J gene: TRBJ2-2
V gene: TRBV11-3
CDR3 protein: CASSLDQGTGNTGELFF

clone size: NA
J gene: TRBJ2-7
V gene: TRBV20-1
CDR3 protein: CSASRDRVYEQYF

clone size: NA
J gene: TRBJ2-1
V gene: TRBV5-5
CDR3 protein: CASSFVRSGGAGNNEQFF

clone size: NA
J gene: TRBJ1-5
V gene: TRBV21-1
CDR3 protein: CASSKVPGPQF

clone size: NA
J gene: TRBJ2-5
V gene: TRBV5-1
CDR3 protein: CASSPPARGGQGETQYF

clone size: NA
J gene: TRBJ2-7
V gene: TRBV7-2
CDR3 protein: CASSSFPSGQSSYEQYF

clone size: NA
J gene: TRBJ2-1
V gene: TRBV27
CDR3 protein: CASGLSTYNEQFF

clone size: NA
J gene: TRBJ1-5
V gene: TRBV2
CDR3 protein: CASSARGGGSQPQHF

clone size: NA
J gene: TRBJ1-4
V gene: TRBV16
CDR3 protein: CASLRQRNEKLFF

clone size: NA
J gene: TRBJ2-7
V gene: TRBV29-1
CDR3 protein: CSVCNRVYEQYF

clone size: NA
J gene: TRBJ2-7
V gene: TRBV6-6
CDR3 protein: CASSRTSGSYEQYF

clone size: NA
J gene: TRBJ2-3
V gene: TRBV10-1
CDR3 protein: CASSGGRQGTDTQYF

clone size: NA
J gene: TRBJ2-1
V gene: TRBV11-3
CDR3 protein: CASSLGTGGFNEQFF

clone size: NA
J gene: TRBJ1-6
V gene: TRBV7-9
CDR3 protein: CASSLISSYNSPLHF

clone size: NA
J gene: TRBJ1-1
V gene: TRBV18
CDR3 protein: CASSPSAGNTEAFF

clone size: NA
J gene: TRBJ1-6
V gene: TRBV27
CDR3 protein: CASRTSQTSYNSPLHF

clone size: NA
J gene: TRBJ2-2
V gene: TRBV18
CDR3 protein: CASSLGPPSNTGELFF

clone size: NA
J gene: TRBJ2-7
V gene: TRBV5-5
CDR3 protein: CASSLQGALRAEQYF

clone size: NA
J gene: TRBJ2-1
V gene: TRBV5-1
CDR3 protein: CASSLRGTDEQFF

clone size: NA
J gene: TRBJ2-1
V gene: TRBV10-3
CDR3 protein: CAISDPASGLALAYNEQFF

clone size: medium-sized
J gene: TRBJ2-7
V gene: TRBV20-1
CDR3 protein: CSAKGTADYEQYF

clone size: NA
J gene: TRBJ1-1
V gene: TRBV28
CDR3 protein: CASSLVAAPDTEAFF

clone size: NA
J gene: TRBJ1-1
V gene: TRBV30
CDR3 protein: CACKGHRGNTEAFF

clone size: NA
J gene: TRBJ1-1
V gene: TRBV30
CDR3 protein: CAWSPRQSEAFF

clone size: NA
J gene: TRBJ1-4
V gene: TRBV24-1
CDR3 protein: CATSDFNRRNEKLFF

clone size: NA
J gene: TRBJ2-3
V gene: TRBV10-3
CDR3 protein: CAISESNYRTDTQYF

clone size: NA
J gene: TRBJ1-2
V gene: TRBV4-1
CDR3 protein: CASSQDPGTVYGYTF

clone size: NA
J gene: TRBJ2-2
V gene: TRBV6-1
CDR3 protein: CASSEANTGELFF

clone size: NA
J gene: TRBJ1-2
V gene: TRBV15
CDR3 protein: CATSRGPITGGQGYTF

clone size: NA
J gene: TRBJ2-7
V gene: TRBV20-1
CDR3 protein: CSATGTGPYEQYF

clone size: NA
J gene: TRBJ2-5
V gene: TRBV30
CDR3 protein: CAWRTDSETQYF

clone size: NA
J gene: TRBJ2-7
V gene: TRBV4-2
CDR3 protein: CASSHEPGLNYEQYF

clone size: NA
J gene: TRBJ1-5
V gene: TRBV20-1
CDR3 protein: CSAIQTGGGNQPQHF

clone size: NA
J gene: TRBJ2-7
V gene: TRBV5-1
CDR3 protein: CASSFTSGGYEQYF

clone size: NA
J gene: TRBJ2-7
V gene: TRBV4-3
CDR3 protein: CASSQDTQRTGIPYEQYF

clone size: NA
J gene: TRBJ2-2
V gene: TRBV30
CDR3 protein: CAWSVGGSANTGELFF

clone size: NA
J gene: TRBJ2-6
V gene: TRBV6-5
CDR3 protein: CASSYGTSSGANVLTF

clone size: NA
J gene: TRBJ2-5
V gene: TRBV11-2
CDR3 protein: CASSLEVNRGLRETQYF

clone size: NA
J gene: TRBJ1-5
V gene: TRBV4-3
CDR3 protein: CASSQERSVSNQPQHF

clone size: NA
J gene: TRBJ1-5
V gene: TRBV10-3
CDR3 protein: CAISESSNQPQHF

clone size: NA
J gene: TRBJ1-3
V gene: TRBV27
CDR3 protein: CASSLLPGGEGNTIYF

clone size: NA
J gene: TRBJ2-7
V gene: TRBV29-1
CDR3 protein: CSVYLTLTGYEQYF

clone size: NA
J gene: TRBJ2-2
V gene: TRBV12-3/TRBV12-4
CDR3 protein: CASSFRPGPTGELFF

clone size: NA
J gene: TRBJ2-5
V gene: TRBV5-1
CDR3 protein: CASSLSGGRETQYF

clone size: NA
J gene: TRBJ1-5
V gene: TRBV28
CDR3 protein: CASSGRDRGNEPQHF

clone size: NA
J gene: TRBJ2-2
V gene: TRBV7-8
CDR3 protein: CASSLAVDRTRTGELFF

clone size: NA
J gene: TRBJ2-1
V gene: TRBV7-8
CDR3 protein: CASSVLGGTHPWWFF

clone size: NA
J gene: TRBJ2-7
V gene: TRBV5-1
CDR3 protein: CASSLAGTAIYEQYF

clone size: NA
J gene: TRBJ2-7
V gene: TRBV6-6
CDR3 protein: CASRIRDMSYEQYF

clone size: NA
J gene: TRBJ2-4
V gene: TRBV3-1
CDR3 protein: CASSLRGTGGDIQYF

clone size: NA
J gene: TRBJ2-6
V gene: TRBV29-1
CDR3 protein: CSADLSGTGANVLTF

clone size: NA
J gene: TRBJ2-1
V gene: TRBV12-3/TRBV12-4
CDR3 protein: CASRPPGPSEQFF

clone size: NA
J gene: TRBJ2-6
V gene: TRBV19
CDR3 protein: CASSPWAAIQGAIAGANVLTF

clone size: NA
J gene: TRBJ2-2
V gene: TRBV6-2/TRBV6-3
CDR3 protein: CASSYSWQGANTGELFF

clone size: NA
J gene: TRBJ2-5
V gene: TRBV6-5
CDR3 protein: CASRAARGGTQYF

clone size: NA
J gene: TRBJ1-1
V gene: TRBV27
CDR3 protein: CASFRAAHLNTEAFF

clone size: NA
J gene: TRBJ2-7
V gene: TRBV20-1
CDR3 protein: CSASPPQGSYEQYF

clone size: NA
J gene: TRBJ1-4
V gene: TRBV20-1
CDR3 protein: CSAINDEKLFF

clone size: NA
J gene: TRBJ2-3
V gene: TRBV20-1
CDR3 protein: CSASPTVTSGSTTDTQYF